The rows below give T cell receptor beta chains drawn from one sample of a study of blood T cells in healthy people across ages. MiXCR, run by TCRdb on the 5' RACE reads, gives a single entry per CDR3 protein. The sample lists 800,000 or so distinct CDR3 sequences; just under 25% were seen once. These same data were also listed under a study on T cells of mothers and their children.

Sequencing used blood. The receptors were sampled from a boy under 18 in good health. Both conserved end residues are part of each CDR3. Fields, in order: clone size, D gene, J gene, V gene, CDR3 DNA, CDR3 protein. D genes are given only for firm matches. Clone size appears in some rows only: once, few, many, or a class for an expanded clone.

-,-,TRBJ2-5,TRBV7-6,TGTGCCAGCAGCTTAGATGGTAGTTCATGTTGTGTCGAGACCCAGTACTTC,CASSLDGSSCCVETQYF
-,-,TRBJ2-1,TRBV7-8,TGTGCCAGCCAAAACGGACTTTCCTACAATGAGCAGTTCTTC,CASQNGLSYNEQFF
-,-,TRBJ2-7,TRBV5-1,TGCGCCAGCAGCTTGGACTCGACGGACTACGAGCAGTACTTC,CASSLDSTDYEQYF
few,-,TRBJ1-1,TRBV27,TGTGCCAGCAGCCCGGGACTGCGCGGAACTGAAGCTTTCTTT,CASSPGLRGTEAFF
-,-,TRBJ2-1,TRBV7-2,TGTGCCAGCAGCATAGGAGTGGCAGGGAGTATCGATGAGCAGTTCTTC,CASSIGVAGSIDEQFF
-,TRBD1,TRBJ2-3,TRBV12-3/TRBV12-4,TGTGCCAGCAGACCGACAGGGGCAGATACGCAGTATTTT,CASRPTGADTQYF
few,-,TRBJ1-2,TRBV7-9,TGTGCCAGCAGCCCCGGGTCCCACTATGGCTACACCTTC,CASSPGSHYGYTF
-,-,TRBJ1-1,TRBV12-3/TRBV12-4,TGTGCCAGCAGTCGGGGCTGGAACACTGAAGCTTTCTTT,CASSRGWNTEAFF
-,TRBD1,TRBJ1-3,TRBV6-1,TGTGCCAGCAGTACCGGGACAGGGGGCAGCTCTGGAAACACCATATATTTT,CASSTGTGGSSGNTIYF
few,-,TRBJ1-4,TRBV5-5,TGTGCCAGCAGCTTTGGGTTTGGATATGAAAAACTGTTTTTT,CASSFGFGYEKLFF
few,-,TRBJ1-2,TRBV28,TGTGCCAGCAGCCGGGACTTAAACTATGGCTACACCTTC,CASSRDLNYGYTF
-,TRBD1,TRBJ1-5,TRBV28,TGTGCCAGCAGTTCATCCGGGACAGGGGTTGGTAGCAATCAGCCCCAGCATTTT,CASSSSGTGVGSNQPQHF
few,-,TRBJ1-6,TRBV28,TGTGCCAGCAGTTTAACCCCGAATTCACCCCTCCACTTT,CASSLTPNSPLHF
-,-,TRBJ2-4,TRBV6-1,TGTGCCAGCAGTGAAGATCCCTCGCGCCCTATTCAGTACTTC,CASSEDPSRPIQYF
-,-,TRBJ1-5,TRBV5-6,TGTGCCAGCAGCTTGGCCGCCGGTTACAATCAGCCCCAGCATTTT,CASSLAAGYNQPQHF
-,-,TRBJ1-5,TRBV4-3,TGCGCCAGCAGCCAAGGACGGAAGATGGGGCAGCCCCAGCATTTT,CASSQGRKMGQPQHF
-,-,TRBJ1-5,TRBV6-1,TGTGCCAGCAGTACCGGGACCCGAAATAGCAATCAGCCCCAGCATTTT,CASSTGTRNSNQPQHF
-,-,TRBJ1-1,TRBV4-1,TGCGCCAGCAGTTACACCGGGCCCCCTTTAATCGGTGAAGCTTTCTTT,CASSYTGPPLIGEAFF
-,TRBD1,TRBJ2-1,TRBV12-3/TRBV12-4,TGTGCCAGCAGCTTGGACAGGACCTCCTACAATGAGCAGTTCTTC,CASSLDRTSYNEQFF
-,-,TRBJ2-7,TRBV7-2,TGTGCCAGCAGCTCCGGCACTAGCTGGCCTCTTAGGCACGAGCAGTACTTC,CASSSGTSWPLRHEQYF
-,TRBD1,TRBJ1-5,TRBV15,TGTGCCACCAGCGAGGGGACAGGCAATCAGCCCCAGCATTTT,CATSEGTGNQPQHF
few,-,TRBJ1-1,TRBV2,TGTGCCAGCAGGTCATCGTGGGACGGTAACACTGAAGCTTTCTTT,CASRSSWDGNTEAFF
-,TRBD2,TRBJ2-3,TRBV29-1,TGCAGCGTTGAAAGCCCGGGACTAGCGGGGCTGGATACGCAGTATTTT,CSVESPGLAGLDTQYF
few,TRBD1,TRBJ1-1,TRBV9,TGTGCCAGCAGCGCAGATACAGGGGATGAAGCTTTCTTT,CASSADTGDEAFF
few,-,TRBJ2-3,TRBV28,TGTGCCAGCAACGTATACTCCAACACAGATACGCAGTATTTT,CASNVYSNTDTQYF